One and the same sample provided the 19 T cell receptor beta chains below, sequenced in a study of molecular identifiers for immune sequencing clone quantification. TCRdb fed the PCR reads into MiXCR, producing one record per CDR3 protein. This sample has around 470,000 distinct CDR3 sequences; over 20% occur once, and the top ten carry 0.7% to 1%. Sample: naive CD8+ T cells from blood, with Jurkat cell RNA spiked in. The subset: FACS-sorted CD8+CD4-CCR7+CD45RA+ naive T cells. These receptors all stem from a human donor in good health. Some libraries in this study had Jurkat cell RNA spiked in.

The chain links TRBV5-6 to TRBJ1-1, with 7 nucleotides matching TRBD1. After removal of 1 base from V and 3 bases from J, the junction contained 6 bases not matched to a gene. Germline CDR1 SGHDT, CDR2 YYEEEE. The CDR3 covers 15 residues. CDR3 DNA: TGTGCCAGCAGCTTGCCCAGGGGGGTGGACACTGAAGCTTTCTTT. The encoded protein is CASSLPRGVDTEAFF.

This chain uses TRBV27 with TRBJ1-5; 8 nucleotides agree with TRBD1. Germline values: CDR1 MNHEY, CDR2 SMNVEV (reference sequence). The J segment lost 7 bases and the V segment lost 5 bases, leaving 10 bases of the junction unmatched. The CDR3 consists of 15 residues. The CDR3 region has the DNA TGTGCCAGCAGTCACTCCACACAGGGGGAGCAGCCCCAGCATTTT. It codes for CASSHSTQGEQPQHF.

About this clonotype itself: A clone one base away is much larger, so this may be a read error. V is TRBV6-2 or TRBV6-3 and J is TRBJ1-5, with unresolved D. CDR1 MNHEY and CDR2 SVGEGT come from the germline V gene. This CDR3 has 13 residues. CDR3 sequence reads: CANSYGTPTPQHF. The CDR3 coding sequence is TGTGCCAACAGTTACGGCACCCCGACACCCCAGCATTTT.

This clonotype showed up many times. The rearrangement joins TRBV4-1 to TRBJ2-1; the D gene is possibly TRBD2 (5 bases). Trimming shortened V by 3 bases and J by 10 bases, and 13 bases separated the two germline ends. Germline V gene lookup returns CDR1 MGHRA and CDR2 YSYEKL. This CDR3 is 13 amino acids long. DNA for the CDR3: TGCGCCAGCAGCCATGAACCGGGGATCGAGCAGTTCTTC. Translating gives CASSHEPGIEQFF.

V usage is TRBV24-1 and J usage is TRBJ2-2; either TRBD1 or TRBD2 may supply D (5 bases each). CDR3 size: 14 residues. V was shortened by 1 base and J by 8 bases, with 10 bases between the two germline ends. Germline V lookup: CDR1 KGHDR, CDR2 SFDVKD. Written as DNA, the CDR3 is TGTGCCACCAGTGATTTCGGGACCATGGGGGAGCTGTTTTTT. Translating gives CATSDFGTMGELFF.

This chain joins TRBV5-1 and TRBJ2-5; 13 bases align to TRBD2. This CDR3 contains 14 residues. V was pared by 3 bases and J by 7 bases, with 3 bases of the junction left unmatched. Germline V gives CDR1 SGHRS, CDR2 YFSETQ. The CDR3 is CASSSGTSGATQYF. The CDR3, as DNA: TGCGCCAGCAGCTCCGGGACTAGCGGGGCGACCCAGTACTTC.

The V and J genes are TRBV9 and TRBJ2-2; 10 nucleotides align to TRBD2. V shed 2 bases, J shed 4 bases, and the junction held 5 bases outside the gene matches. Germline values: CDR1 SGDLS, CDR2 YYNGEE. The CDR3 covers 16 residues. The CDR3: CASSVLAGDSTGELFF. The CDR3 bases are TGTGCCAGCAGCGTTCTAGCGGGAGACAGCACCGGGGAGCTGTTTTTT.

Only a few counts were recorded for this clonotype. J is TRBJ1-5 and V is TRBV7-9; maybe TRBD1 (5 bases). V lost 3 bases and J lost 2, with 20 bases in between. Germline CDR1 SEHNR, CDR2 FQNEAQ (reference sequence). The CDR3 runs to 18 residues. The CDR3 coding sequence is TGTGCCAGCAGCTTGGCGGCTGAATCGAGGGGACGCAATCAGCCCCAGCATTTT. Translating it yields CASSLAAESRGRNQPQHF.

This clonotype was found a few times. The gene calls are TRBV21-1 and TRBJ2-2; TRBD2, the D gene given by the table, was not confirmed from the DNA. TRBV21-1 is flagged as a pseudogene. This CDR3 comprises 19 residues. Here the CDR3 reads CASSKQAFQSGESTGEPFF. The CDR3 bases are TGTGCCAGCAGCAAACAAGCTTTTCAAAGCGGAGAATCCACCGGGGAGCCGTTTTTT.

This clonotype turned up a few times. V is TRBV14 and J is TRBJ2-7, with TRBD1 matching 7 bases. V shed 4 bases, J shed 4 bases, and the junction held 7 bases outside the gene matches. The germline gives CDR1 SGHDN, CDR2 FVKESK. CDR3 length: 14 amino acids. CDR3 DNA: TGTGCCAGCAGCCCGGTAGGGGGCTATTACGAGCAGTACTTC. As protein: CASSPVGGYYEQYF. The full variable domain, completed using reference TRBV14 and TRBJ2-7, is EAGVTQFPSHSVIEKGQTVTLRCDPISGHDNLYWYRRVMGKEIKFLLHFVKESKQDESGMPNNRFLAERTGGTYSTLKVQPAELEDSGVYFCASSPVGGYYEQYFGPGTRLTVT.

About this clonotype itself: Given a much more abundant clone one base away, this may be a read error. V and J are TRBV7-6 and TRBJ2-5; 8 bases align to TRBD1. CDR3 length equals 14 residues. Looked up from germline, CDR1 is SGHVS and CDR2 is FNYEAQ. The V gene end was trimmed by 1 base and the J gene end by 9 bases; junction bases not matched to a gene: 7. The CDR3 sequence: CASSLGQGPEAQYF. The CDR3, as DNA: TGTGCCAGCAGCTTAGGACAGGGGCCCGAGGCCCAGTACTTC.

This chain links TRBV12-3 or TRBV12-4 with TRBJ2-5, with a weak D call TRBD2 (7 bases). The CDR3 runs to 15 residues. V was cut by 7 bases and J by 0 bases, with 15 bases left in between. The CDR3 sequence is CASNHAGGHQETQYF. The CDR3 DNA reads as TGTGCCAGCAATCATGCCGGGGGGCACCAAGAGACCCAGTACTTC.

This clonotype came up many times. CDR3: CASSSRGKYQETQYF. CDR3 in DNA: TGTGCCAGCAGCTCCAGGGGAAAGTACCAAGAGACCCAGTACTTC. The J gene is TRBJ2-5, the V gene TRBV7-8, with a weak D call TRBD1 (6 bases). The CDR3 loop spans 15 amino acids. V dropped 4 bases and J dropped 0 bases, with 12 bases sitting between them. Germline values: CDR1 SGHVS, CDR2 FQNEAQ.

This clonotype was detected ten times or more. J is TRBJ2-5 and V is TRBV6-5; perhaps TRBD1 as D (5 bases). The CDR3 is 15 amino acids. V lost 2 bases to trimming and J lost 4 bases, with 14 bases between them. Per germline, CDR1 MNHEY and CDR2 SVGAGI. This CDR3 is CASSYAPPGLETQYF. The CDR3 bases are TGTGCCAGCAGTTACGCCCCACCAGGGTTAGAGACCCAGTACTTC.

The genes are TRBV7-9 and TRBJ2-1; 10 bases fit TRBD2. The V segment lost 5 bases and the J segment 0 bases; nucleotides outside the gene matches: 1. This CDR3 is 15 amino acids long. Germline assignment: CDR1 SEHNR and CDR2 FQNEAQ (reference sequence). CDR3 protein: CASSGLAVSYNEQFF. The CDR3 coding sequence is TGTGCCAGCAGCGGACTAGCGGTCTCCTACAATGAGCAGTTCTTC.

This clonotype has at least ten counts. This chain links TRBV29-1 with TRBJ1-1, with TRBD1 identical over 7 bases. V gave up 0 bases and J gave up 2 bases; unmatched junction bases: 3. Germline V gives CDR1 SQVTM, CDR2 ANQGSEA. The CDR3 extends over 14 amino acids. The CDR3 sequence is CSVEERDSNTEAFF. Written as DNA, the CDR3 is TGCAGCGTTGAAGAGCGGGACAGTAACACTGAAGCTTTCTTT. The complete variable domain, with remaining parts taken from reference TRBV29-1 and TRBJ1-1, reads SAVISQKPSRDICQRGTSLTIQCQVDSQVTMMFWYRQQPGQSLTLIATANQGSEATYESGFVIDKFPISRPNLTFSTLTVSNMSPEDSSIYLCSVEERDSNTEAFFGQGTRLTVV.

This clonotype has only a few counts. The V gene is TRBV5-1, the J gene TRBJ2-7; D remains unclear. The V end was cut by 3 bases, the J end by 1 base, with 11 bases between. Germline CDR1 reads SGHRS; CDR2 reads YFSETQ. This CDR3 has 14 residues. DNA of the CDR3: TGCGCCAGCAGCTCCGTAACAGCTTCCTACGAGCAGTACTTC. Residues: CASSSVTASYEQYF.

Comment on this clonotype: The CDR3 does not close with the conserved phenylalanine or tryptophan, likely indicating a read error. The chain links TRBV13 to TRBJ2-5, with no clear D. Trimming took 1 base from V and 4 from J, leaving 16 bases between them. Per the germline V gene, CDR1 is PRHDT and CDR2 is FYEKMQ (reference sequence). The CDR3 extends over 16 amino acids. CDR3 in DNA: TGTGCCAGCAGCTTAGAATCAGGTCACCCAAGAGAGACCCAGTACTCC. Protein sequence: CASSLESGHPRETQYS.

This clonotype has a count of ten or more. The chain employs TRBV19 and TRBJ1-5; TRBD1 might be the D (6 bases). The CDR3 sequence is 18 residues long. V was clipped by 3 bases and J by 0 bases, with 18 bases between them. CDR1 LNHDA and CDR2 SQIVND come from the germline V gene (reference sequence). The CDR3 here is CASSMDSSPFYSNQPQHF. DNA for the CDR3: TGTGCCAGTAGTATGGACAGCTCTCCCTTTTATAGCAATCAGCCCCAGCATTTT.